A few counts support the clone carrying this TCR beta chain. As yet, its antigen is unknown. The ends were cut back, 5 bases at V and 4 bases at J, with 12 bases in the middle. Germline V lookup: CDR1 LNHNV, CDR2 YYDKDF (reference sequence). The CDR3 has 14 amino acids. The sample originates from a study of CD8 T cells in ankylosing spondylitis. TCRdb analysed the 5' RACE reads with MiXCR anew, one entry per CDR3 protein. The repertoire has fewer than 200,000 distinct CDR3 sequences, around a tenth of them found once; the top ten carry approximately 15%. Study-wide points: It appeared that ankylosing spondylitis blood was characterized by a TCR beta motif of seven or eight highly homologous variants.

The specimen was blood, either unsorted or a sorted T cell fraction (not recorded which). The origin of this receptor is a female donor with ankylosing spondylitis or in good health (not recorded which). The chain couples TRBV15 to TRBJ2-1; D unresolved. The chain's CDR3 is CATSLTGQYNEQFF. Here the CDR3 DNA reads TGTGCCACCAGCCTAACCGGGCAGTACAATGAGCAGTTCTTC.